This entry is about one TCR beta chain. What it recognizes is unknown. This table comes from immunoSEQ multiplex PCR, and its TCRdb copy is limited to in-frame clones, with some not included. This repertoire shows approximately 120,000 clones, 89% found once; its top ten account for approximately 8.8%. Pooling of second doses given at about 4 or about 12 weeks was done. These data come from a study of T cell responses to AZD1222 COVID-19 vaccine. Germline V CDR1 and CDR2: LNHDA, SQIVND (reference sequence). V lost 6 bases and J lost 8; bases outside the gene matches: 13. The CDR3 spans 15 residues. General study points: Donors were largely white British and mainly female; clonal diversity was possibly underestimated. Targeting of unmutated variant regions was reportedly seen in nearly half of spike-specific TCRs.

The source was peripheral blood, collected 28 days after the second AZD1222 dose. This rearrangement joins TRBV19 to TRBJ2-1, with 7 bases that match TRBD1. This TCR came from an adult who received the AZD1222 COVID-19 vaccine. The CDR3 region is CASSQGTEAFDEQFF. CDR3 nucleotides: TGTGCCAGTAGCCAGGGGACAGAGGCTTTCGATGAGCAGTTCTTC. Based on the CDR3 plus reference TRBV19 and TRBJ2-1, the full variable domain is DGGITQSPKYLFRKEGQNVTLSCEQNLNHDAMYWYRQDPGQGLRLIYYSQIVNDFQKGDIAEGYSVSREKKESFPLTVTSAQKNPTAFYLCASSQGTEAFDEQFFGPGTRLTVL.